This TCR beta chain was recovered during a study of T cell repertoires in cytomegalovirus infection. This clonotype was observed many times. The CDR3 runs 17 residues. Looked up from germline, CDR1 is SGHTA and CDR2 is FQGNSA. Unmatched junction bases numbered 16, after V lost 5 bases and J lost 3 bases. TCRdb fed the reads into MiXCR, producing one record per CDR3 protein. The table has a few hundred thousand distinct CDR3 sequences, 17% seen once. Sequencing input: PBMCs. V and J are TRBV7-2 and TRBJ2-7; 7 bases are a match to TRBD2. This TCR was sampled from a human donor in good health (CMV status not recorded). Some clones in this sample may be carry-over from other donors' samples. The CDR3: CASSHSGVPGLNYEQYF. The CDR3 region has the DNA TGTGCCAGCAGCCATTCGGGGGTTCCGGGACTAAACTACGAGCAGTACTTC.